Following are 30 T cell receptor beta chains from one sample sequenced in a study of blood T cells in healthy people across ages. Combining a sample-barcoded 5' primer with a J-beta primer mix, a second PCR ran for roughly 6 to 12 cycles. TCRdb called the 5' RACE reads again in MiXCR, with one record for every CDR3 protein. The data hold some 1.5 million distinct CDR3 sequences, with under 55% observed a single time. Sequenced material: blood. These receptors all come from a woman between 18 and 30 years old in good health.

This chain links TRBV20-1 with TRBJ1-1, with TRBD1 as a possible D gene (5 bases). The germline gives CDR1 DFQATT, CDR2 SNEGSKA (reference sequence). The ends were cut back, 2 bases at V and 2 bases at J, with 9 bases in the middle. CDR3 length: 13 residues. The CDR3 nucleotides read TGCAGTGCTAGAAACAGGATTAACACTGAAGCTTTCTTT. Translating gives CSARNRINTEAFF.

This clonotype was counted only a few times. The V call is TRBV10-1, the J call TRBJ1-5; no definite D call. CDR3 length: 13 residues. V lost 6 bases, J lost 7 bases, and 13 bases lay in between. Germline CDR1 is WNHNN and CDR2 is SYGVQD (reference sequence). The DNA for the CDR3 is TGCGCCAGCAGAGGACGGAAGGGACAGCCCCAGCATTTT. Its protein is CASRGRKGQPQHF.

The rearrangement joins TRBV9 to TRBJ2-1, with 7 positions matching TRBD2. CDR1 and CDR2 (germline): SGDLS, YYNGEE. V shed 3 bases and J 5 bases; nucleotides not matched to a gene: 5. This CDR3 comprises 14 residues. CDR3 coding DNA: TGTGCCAGCAGCGCCCGGGACTACAACAATGAGCAGTTCTTC. The encoded protein is CASSARDYNNEQFF.

The V and J genes are TRBV7-8 and TRBJ2-7; a possible D gene is TRBD2 (5 bases). The CDR3 has 12 amino acids. Deletions cut 1 base from V and 10 bases from J, with 11 bases between. In germline, CDR1 is SGHVS, CDR2 FQNEAQ. CDR3 in DNA: TGTGCCAGCAGCTTAGTCGGGGTAACCCAGTACTTC. Protein product: CASSLVGVTQYF.

This clonotype has more than one count but fewer than ten. This rearrangement joins TRBV7-9 to TRBJ2-1, with TRBD1 identical over 9 bases. Germline V gene sequence: CDR1 SEHNR, CDR2 FQNEAQ (reference sequence). The CDR3 is 16 residues long. The trim removed 5 bases at V and 0 bases at J, leaving 5 bases unmatched. The CDR3: CASSKTGGSSYNEQFF. CDR3 DNA sequence: TGTGCCAGCAGCAAGACAGGGGGGAGCTCCTACAATGAGCAGTTCTTC. The full variable domain, rest sourced from reference TRBV7-9 and TRBJ2-1, is DTGVSQNPRHKITKRGQNVTFRCDPISEHNRLYWYRQTLGQGPEFLTYFQNEAQLEKSRLLSDRFSAERPKGSFSTLEIQRTEQGDSAMYLCASSKTGGSSYNEQFFGPGTRLTVL.

The CDR3 DNA sequence: TGCAGCGTTGAAGCTCCAGCGGAGGTCAATGAGCAGTACTTC. Its translation: CSVEAPAEVNEQYF. The J gene is TRBJ2-1, the V gene TRBV29-1, with D tentatively TRBD2 (5 bases). The end of the DNA aligns better with TRBJ2-7, so the J call may be wrong. CDR3 length: 14 residues. CDR1 and CDR2 from the germline V gene are SQVTM and ANQGSEA.

This clonotype was observed a handful of times. J is TRBJ1-6 and V is TRBV6-2 or TRBV6-3; 8 nucleotides align to TRBD1. The CDR3 length is 14 residues. Germline V lookup: CDR1 MNHEY, CDR2 SVGEGT. The V segment lost 7 bases and the J segment 5 bases; nucleotides outside the gene matches: 4. The CDR3 bases are TGTGCCAGCAACCAGACAGGGGATAATTCACCCCTCCACTTT. Translation: CASNQTGDNSPLHF.

The chain employs TRBV29-1 and TRBJ2-7; D remains ambiguous. This CDR3 is built from 12 residues. Germline lookup yields CDR1 SQVTM and CDR2 ANQGSEA. Deletions cut 4 bases from V and 7 bases from J, with 14 bases between. Here the CDR3 reads CSVGWGLGEQYF. The CDR3 coding sequence is TGCAGCGTTGGCTGGGGTTTGGGGGAGCAGTACTTC.

This clonotype was detected a few times. The rearrangement uses TRBV4-3 and TRBJ2-1; TRBD1 matches 7 bases. Germline trimming cut 4 bases from V and 3 bases from J; bases unmatched to any gene: 3. Germline CDR1 LGHNA, CDR2 YSLEER. This CDR3 is built from 14 residues. The CDR3 bases are TGCGCCAGCAGCCCGTACAGGGGCTACAATGAGCAGTTCTTC. Encoded protein: CASSPYRGYNEQFF.

This clonotype showed up just a few times. The chain has TRBV12-3 or TRBV12-4 and TRBJ1-1, with a weak D call TRBD1 (6 bases). The CDR3 is made up of 16 amino acids. V lost 4 bases to trimming and J lost 1 base, with 16 bases between them. The CDR3 bases are TGTGCCAGCAGTTCCCTAGGGGGACGGAGGAACACTGAAGCTTTCTTT. Translated: CASSSLGGRRNTEAFF.

This clonotype was seen ten or more times. The V and J genes are TRBV5-1 and TRBJ1-6, with TRBD1 identical over 7 bases. The germline V gene has CDR1 SGHRS and CDR2 YFSETQ. The CDR3 is 14 amino acids. Unmatched junction bases numbered 8, after V lost 7 bases and J lost 7 bases. The CDR3 nucleotides read TGCGCCAGCGCTTACGACAGGGCCAATTCACCCCTCCACTTT. Translation gives CASAYDRANSPLHF.

There are a few counts of this clonotype. The gene calls are TRBV6-1 and TRBJ2-4; D gene uncertain. CDR1 and CDR2 (germline): MNHNS, SASEGT. This CDR3 contains 15 residues. V was clipped by 7 bases and J by 2 bases, with 15 bases between them. The CDR3 reads CASTWGLGTKNIQYF. In DNA form, the CDR3 reads TGTGCCAGCACCTGGGGTTTGGGGACCAAAAACATTCAGTACTTC.

This clonotype was counted between two and nine times. This sequence joins TRBV20-1 and TRBJ2-5; 10 nucleotides align to TRBD1. J gave up 11 bases and V 3 bases, and 12 bases lay outside the gene matches. The CDR3 is 14 residues long. Germline CDR1 is DFQATT and CDR2 is SNEGSKA (reference sequence). The CDR3 loop reads CSARPGQGFVEQYF. The CDR3 DNA is TGCAGTGCTAGGCCGGGACAGGGGTTTGTTGAGCAGTACTTC.

The chain uses TRBV12-3 or TRBV12-4 and TRBJ1-2; 9 nucleotides match TRBD1. The trim removed 6 bases at V and 4 bases at J, leaving 9 bases unmatched. The CDR3 contains 15 residues. The CDR3 reads CASRNTGGPGYGYTF. Written as DNA, the CDR3 is TGTGCCAGCAGGAACACAGGGGGCCCGGGCTATGGCTACACCTTC.

The V gene is TRBV7-9, the J gene TRBJ2-2, with D tentatively TRBD1 (5 bases). Between the trimmed V and J ends, which lost 7 bases and 4 bases, there was a span of 13 bases. CDR3 length: 14 residues. The germline V gene encodes CDR1 SEHNR and CDR2 FQNEAQ (reference sequence). The CDR3 DNA reads TGTGCCAGCACCGGACACCTGTCCACCGGGGAGCTGTTTTTT. It translates to CASTGHLSTGELFF.

J is TRBJ2-1 and V is TRBV20-1, with D tentatively TRBD2 (6 bases). The CDR3 has 15 amino acids. Germline V gene data show CDR1 as DFQATT and CDR2 as SNEGSKA (reference sequence). V lost 5 bases to trimming and J lost 1 base, with 15 bases between them. This CDR3 reads CSAYTSFGSYNEQFF. The CDR3 DNA reads as TGCAGTGCTTACACTAGCTTTGGATCCTACAATGAGCAGTTCTTC.

Remarks on this clonotype: One end of the junction is discordant with germline, which a read error may explain. The chain combines TRBV7-3 with TRBJ2-1, with D hard to call. This CDR3 has 15 amino acids. Germline CDR1 SGHTA, CDR2 FQGTGA. CDR3 in amino acids: CASSLGLLSYKEQFF. DNA for the CDR3: TGTGCCAGCAGCTTAGGGTTGCTCTCCTACAAGGAGCAGTTCTTC.

There are a few counts of this clonotype. The rearrangement links TRBV20-1 to TRBJ2-7; 10 bases are a match to TRBD1. Losses at the gene ends were 6 bases for V and 6 bases for J; bases not matched to a gene: 5. Germline CDR1 DFQATT, CDR2 SNEGSKA (reference sequence). This CDR3 contains 12 residues. CDR3 bases: TGCAGTGCACCGACAGGGGGCCGCGAGCAGTACTTC. It yields the protein CSAPTGGREQYF.

The CDR3 DNA reads TGCAGTGCTAGCGCGGAGAGCACAGATACGCAGTATTTT. Amino acid sequence: CSASAESTDTQYF. The chain carries TRBV20-1 and TRBJ2-3; D remains unclear. Looked up from germline, CDR1 is DFQATT and CDR2 is SNEGSKA (reference sequence). V was pared by 3 bases and J by 0 bases, with 7 bases between. The CDR3 extends over 13 amino acids.

This clonotype has a handful of counts. An end of the junction differs from the germline gene, which may be a read error. The rearrangement links TRBV27 to TRBJ2-3, with 9 bases aligning to TRBD1. Per the germline V gene, CDR1 is MNHEY and CDR2 is SMNVEV (reference sequence). This CDR3 spans 16 amino acids. This CDR3 reads CASRLWTGEGTGTQYF. CDR3 nucleotide sequence: TGTGCCAGCCGTCTTTGGACAGGGGAGGGCACAGGTACGCAGTATTTT.

V gene TRBV28 combines with J gene TRBJ2-3; tentatively, D is TRBD1 (5 bases). V lost 5 bases, J lost 2 bases, and 20 bases lay in between. The length of the CDR3 is 17 residues. The germline V gene encodes CDR1 MDHEN and CDR2 SYDVKM. CDR3 bases: TGTGCCAGCAGTCCACTTCAAATAGACAGATACACAGATACGCAGTATTTT. Protein sequence: CASSPLQIDRYTDTQYF. Drawing the rest from reference TRBV28 and TRBJ2-3, the complete variable domain is DVKVTQSSRYLVKRTGEKVFLECVQDMDHENMFWYRQDPGLGLRLIYFSYDVKMKEKGDIPEGYSVSREKKERFSLILESASTNQTSMYLCASSPLQIDRYTDTQYFGPGTRLTVL.

This clonotype was counted only a few times. The V call is TRBV29-1, the J call TRBJ1-1; no definite D call. The CDR3 covers 13 residues. V was pared by 4 bases and J by 7 bases, with 16 bases between. Germline CDR1 is SQVTM and CDR2 is ANQGSEA. CDR3 bases: TGCAGCGTTGCGGGCCTTACCCTTGGTGAAGCTTTCTTT. Translation gives CSVAGLTLGEAFF.

The table lists this clonotype with a few counts. J is TRBJ2-1 and V is TRBV7-9; 8 nucleotides align to TRBD2. In germline, CDR1 is SEHNR, CDR2 FQNEAQ (reference sequence). After removal of 8 bases from V and 7 bases from J, the junction contained 10 bases not matched to a gene. The length of the CDR3 is 14 residues. The CDR3, as DNA: TGTGCCAGCCTTACCAGCGGGAGTAGAAATGAGCAGTTCTTC. This codes for CASLTSGSRNEQFF.

The chain combines TRBV20-1 with TRBJ2-2; D not certain. Trimming removed 0 bases from V and 1 base from J, with 12 bases in between. CDR1 is DFQATT, CDR2 SNEGSKA, per germline (reference sequence). The CDR3 contains 16 residues. The CDR3 protein is CSARDRLVRNTGELFF. In DNA form, the CDR3 reads TGCAGTGCTAGAGATCGCCTGGTCAGGAACACCGGGGAGCTGTTTTTT.

This clonotype came up once. The rearrangement joins TRBV7-9 to TRBJ2-3, with D perhaps TRBD2 (5 bases). V was cut by 4 bases and J by 0 bases, with 20 bases left in between. The CDR3 sequence is 18 residues long. Germline lookup yields CDR1 SEHNR and CDR2 FQNEAQ (reference sequence). The CDR3 DNA follows: TGTGCCAGCAGCTCCTCTTGGGCTGTAGCGCTTAGCACAGATACGCAGTATTTT. Residues: CASSSSWAVALSTDTQYF.

This chain uses TRBV10-3 with TRBJ1-2; D is uncertain. V was clipped by 3 bases and J by 4 bases, with 15 bases between them. Per germline, CDR1 ENHRY and CDR2 SYGVKD. The CDR3 has 15 amino acids. The CDR3 here is CAISDGQTSSYGYTF. CDR3 bases: TGTGCCATCAGTGACGGTCAAACCTCTAGCTATGGCTACACCTTC.

The chain recombines TRBV6-6 with TRBJ1-1; D is perhaps TRBD1 (5 bases). The CDR3 runs 13 residues. V shed 7 bases and J shed 3 bases, with 12 bases lying between them. Per germline, CDR1 MNHNY and CDR2 SVGAGI (reference sequence). The CDR3 nucleotides are TGTGCCAGCACCAGGGTGTTGGACACTGAAGCTTTCTTT. It specifies CASTRVLDTEAFF.

The chain combines TRBV25-1 with TRBJ2-1; 11 positions agree with TRBD1. Germline V gene lookup returns CDR1 MGHDK and CDR2 SYGVNS. The V gene end was trimmed by 3 bases and the J gene end by 4 bases; junction bases not matched to a gene: 5. The CDR3 has 16 residues. This chain's CDR3 is CASSDPGQGAYNEQFF. CDR3 DNA: TGTGCCAGCAGTGATCCTGGACAGGGGGCTTACAATGAGCAGTTCTTC. Using reference TRBV25-1 and TRBJ2-1 for the parts outside the CDR3, the full variable domain is EADIYQTPRYLVIGTGKKITLECSQTMGHDKMYWYQQDPGMELHLIHYSYGVNSTEKGDLSSESTVSRIRTEHFPLTLESARPSHTSQYLCASSDPGQGAYNEQFFGPGTRLTVL.

Only a few counts were recorded for this clonotype. The V gene is TRBV27, the J gene TRBJ1-5; D unresolved. The CDR3 covers 13 residues. Trimming removed 5 bases at V and 3 bases at J, with 8 bases between. Germline V CDR1 and CDR2: MNHEY, SMNVEV (reference sequence). The CDR3: CASSLTLNQPQHF. The CDR3 DNA sequence: TGTGCCAGCAGTCTAACCCTCAATCAGCCCCAGCATTTT.

This chain links TRBV24-1 with TRBJ1-5; maybe TRBD1 (6 bases). Germline V gene data show CDR1 as KGHDR and CDR2 as SFDVKD. The V end was cut by 11 bases, the J end by 0 bases, with 10 bases between. CDR3 length equals 13 residues. The CDR3 reads CAIGQYSNQPQHF. The CDR3 nucleotides read TGTGCCATCGGACAGTATAGCAATCAGCCCCAGCATTTT.